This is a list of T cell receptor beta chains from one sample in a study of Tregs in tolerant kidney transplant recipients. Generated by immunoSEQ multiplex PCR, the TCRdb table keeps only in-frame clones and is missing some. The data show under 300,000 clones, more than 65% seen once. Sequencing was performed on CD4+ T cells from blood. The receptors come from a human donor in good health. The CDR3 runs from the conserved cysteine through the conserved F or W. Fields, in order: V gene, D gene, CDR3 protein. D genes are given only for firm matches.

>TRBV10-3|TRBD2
CALGTSLGETQYF
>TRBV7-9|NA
CASSLGVVRAGELFF
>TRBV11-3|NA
CASSLPRGPNEQFF
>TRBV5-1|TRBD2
CASSLRAGGSDTQYF
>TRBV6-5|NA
CASSYYGGQPQHF
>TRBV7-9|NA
CASSLQSCEQYF
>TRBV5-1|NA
CASSLEGQRNQPQHF
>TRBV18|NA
CASSPLETNYGYTF
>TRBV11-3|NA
CASSLGGDTYEQYF
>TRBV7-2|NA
CASSPGFGLYDTEAFF
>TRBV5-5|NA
CASSRAQGLSDIQYF
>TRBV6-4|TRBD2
CASSDGGRGWNEQFF
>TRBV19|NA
CASSTGGTGELFF
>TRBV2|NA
CASRGDVGNYGYTF
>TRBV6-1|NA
CASTRGQNYGYTF
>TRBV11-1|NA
CASSTIWANVLTF
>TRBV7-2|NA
CASSLGGWAETDEQYF
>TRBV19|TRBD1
CASSADRGGEQYF